This T cell receptor beta chain was captured in a study of CD8+CD57+ T cells in acquired aplastic anemia. Broader study findings: Overlapping CD8+ CDR3 repertoires of patients and controls contained twenty-nine shared sequences. Researchers reported that CD8+ Simpson's diversity was not significantly different in patients versus controls.

Points on this clonotype: Its antigen is unknown.

Germline-derived CDR1 and CDR2 are LNHDA and SQIVND (reference sequence). Trimming cost V 9 bases and J 8 bases, with 23 bases left between them. The CDR3 is made up of 16 amino acids. Profiles of TCR beta VDJ and CDR3 were generated from a genomic DNA template. TCRdb recomputed calls from the reads with MiXCR, one row per CDR3 protein. This table holds some 280,000 distinct CDR3 sequences, approximately 57% found once. Sequencing was carried out using sorted CD4+, CD8+, or CD8+CD57+ T cells (not recorded which) from PBMCs. The sequence came from a human donor with severe aplastic anemia or a healthy control (not recorded which). J is TRBJ1-6 and V is TRBV19, with D perhaps TRBD1 (6 bases). The CDR3 loop is CASSPKNGGADSPLHF. CDR3 bases: TGTGCCAGCAGCCCCAAGAATGGGGGCGCGGATTCACCCCTCCACTTT.